The source of this T cell receptor beta chain is a study of blood T cell repertoires in COVID-19. Study details: Samples came from the United States, Italy and Spain, spanning acute and convalescent COVID-19. T cells, B-cell-depleted T cells, or PBMCs supplied cDNA or gDNA.

CDR3 length: 16 residues. Germline V gives CDR1 KGHDR, CDR2 SFDVKD. The V gene end was trimmed by 4 bases and the J gene end by 4 bases; junction bases not matched to a gene: 4. This clone was detected only once. In the authors' workflow: Amplification from reference gene primers served as the basis for estimated nucleated cell counts. Repertoires were generated with immunoSEQ multiplex PCR, while TCRdb's copy carries only in-frame clones and drops some. Clone size and V and J calls were adopted from that table, with D and trimming inferred from the DNA. The table records approximately 94,000 clones, over 80% of them present only once.

This chain uses TRBV24-1 with TRBJ2-2, with 11 bases aligning to TRBD2. The source material was peripheral blood. This TCR came from a man aged 45-65 years with active or convalescent COVID-19. The DNA for the CDR3 is TGTGCCACCAGTGACACTAGCGGGAGTAGCACCGGGGAGCTGTTTTTT. It yields the protein CATSDTSGSSTGELFF.